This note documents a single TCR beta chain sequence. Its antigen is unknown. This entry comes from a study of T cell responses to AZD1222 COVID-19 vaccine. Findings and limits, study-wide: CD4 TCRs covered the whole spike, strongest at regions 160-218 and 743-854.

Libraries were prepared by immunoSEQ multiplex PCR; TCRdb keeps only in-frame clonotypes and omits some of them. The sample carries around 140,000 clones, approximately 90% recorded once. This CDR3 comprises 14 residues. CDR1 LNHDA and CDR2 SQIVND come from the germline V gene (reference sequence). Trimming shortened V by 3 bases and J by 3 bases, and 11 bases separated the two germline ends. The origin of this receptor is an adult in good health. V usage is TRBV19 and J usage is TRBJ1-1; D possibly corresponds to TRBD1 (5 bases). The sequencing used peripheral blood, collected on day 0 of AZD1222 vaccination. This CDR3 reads CASSILGGDTEAFF. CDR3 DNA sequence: TGTGCCAGTAGTATCCTCGGGGGGGACACTGAAGCTTTCTTT.